The source of this T cell receptor beta chain is a study of regulatory T cells in long-lasting Graves disease (dated by TCRdb to about 2021). For the wider study: Persistent Graves' disease meant more than 5 years of antithyroid drug treatment with TSH receptor autoantibodies that stayed positive. Patients with persistent Graves' disease were compared with patients with newly diagnosed Graves' disease using TCR sequencing and RNA sequencing of peripheral blood. A total of roughly 35 samples were covered by TCR sequencing, comprising roughly 13 persistent and 20 or so newly diagnosed Graves' disease patients. In the clinical cohort, patients with persistent Graves' disease had used antithyroid drugs for an average of about 10.3 years. The study was registered as a clinical trial and conducted in China.

Read against the paper, the sample's time point label means: persistent/refractory GD, antithyroid drugs over 5 years with positive TRAb. For both TCR sequencing and RNA sequencing, RNA was extracted from PBMCs in TRIzol. The diagnosis of Graves' disease was made according to American Thyroid Association guidelines. Patients were recruited from an endocrinology department in Xi'an, China. Each patient gave around 9.2 milliliters of peripheral blood, collected in an EDTA anticoagulant tube. Ficoll Paque Plus density gradient separation was used to isolate PBMCs, and no further T cell sorting was done. An Agilent 2100 Bioanalyzer and agarose gel were used to check RNA quality, while a NanoDrop 2000 measured RNA concentration. Library creation used multiplex PCR. For sequencing, an Illumina HiSeq 4000 was employed. TCR beta libraries were built with iRepertoire HTBI primers and Arm-PCR amplification of CDR3 regions. Gel purification was performed on PCR products prior to sequencing. In the authors' own workflow: Gene usage analysis of CDR3 amino acid clonotypes used the approximately 62 TRBV and around 13 TRBJ segments found across samples. COPE and FqMerger were used to merge filtered high-quality paired reads into contigs. BLAST was used to align contigs to IMGT TRBV, TRBD and TRBJ reference genes, and CDR3 was defined according to IMGT. Any clonotype with a frequency above 0.1% was classified as a highly expanded clone. Shannon entropy served as the measure of repertoire diversity, while the Gini coefficient captured V-J evenness. Clonotypes shared by more than one individual were considered public. TCRdb passed the public sequencing reads through fastp at Q25 and MiXCR, retaining productive beta sequences. For every CDR3 protein sequence, its rows merge into one entry that carries the most common genes and DNA. The V and J calls follow TCRdb's processing rather than the paper's. For this sample there are hundreds of thousands of distinct CDR3 sequences; 20% to 25% appear just once. 7% to 9% of the sample comes from the top ten.

What the research found in general, with its limitations: A larger number of public clonotypes was shared among persistent patients (under 3,000) than among newly diagnosed patients (roughly 980). The study examined only peripheral blood because the primary lesion, thyroid tissue, could not be accessed. The authors noted that the small sample size was a limitation that may lower accuracy. Lower TCR Shannon entropy and fewer highly expanded clones were observed in persistent Graves' disease patients than in newly diagnosed patients, which suggested clonal expansion. Persistent disease showed preferential use of TRBV28, TRBJ1-2 and TRBJ2-5, whereas newly diagnosed disease favored TRBV20-1 and TRBJ2-1. Only the TCR beta chain was sequenced and analyzed.

In its sample, this clonotype was seen many times. Its antigen is still unknown. No much larger clone is present one base from it, and per-base qualities are unavailable. The germline V gene (reference sequence) specifies LGHDT as CDR1 and YNNKEL as CDR2. The junction shows trimming of 0 bases on V and 0 bases on J, plus 11 bases between the germline ends. From cysteine to phenylalanine, the CDR3 is 16 amino acids long. Kept here is only the CDR3 DNA, which spans 48 bases and is read in frame from base 1. The sequencing here drew on peripheral blood mononuclear cells (PBMCs), taken when the disease was refractory, from a patient treated with antithyroid drugs. The source of this sequence is a female donor with Graves disease. The chain links TRBV3-1 with TRBJ2-5; the D gene is unclear. CDR3 reads: CASSQDLRSYQETQYF. Read as DNA, the sequence is TGTGCCAGCAGCCAAGATCTAAGGTCTTACCAAGAGACCCAGTACTTC.